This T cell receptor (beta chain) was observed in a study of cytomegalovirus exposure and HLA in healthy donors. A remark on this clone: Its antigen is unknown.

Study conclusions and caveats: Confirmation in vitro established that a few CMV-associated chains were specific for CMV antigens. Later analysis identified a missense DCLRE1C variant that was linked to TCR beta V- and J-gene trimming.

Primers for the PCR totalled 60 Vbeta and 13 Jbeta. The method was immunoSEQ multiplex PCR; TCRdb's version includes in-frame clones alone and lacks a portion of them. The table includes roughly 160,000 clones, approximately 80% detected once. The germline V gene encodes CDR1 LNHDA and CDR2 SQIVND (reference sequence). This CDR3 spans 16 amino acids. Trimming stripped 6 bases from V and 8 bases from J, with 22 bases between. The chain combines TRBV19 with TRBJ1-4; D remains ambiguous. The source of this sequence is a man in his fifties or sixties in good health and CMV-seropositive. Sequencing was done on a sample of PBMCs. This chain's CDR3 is CASSFSPGRAGEKLFF. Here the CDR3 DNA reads TGTGCCAGTAGCTTCTCCCCCGGGAGGGCGGGAGAAAAACTGTTTTTT.